A selection of T cell receptor beta chains follows, all from one sample in a study of Ad26.COV2.S vaccination and SARS-CoV-2 variants. The table came from immunoSEQ multiplex PCR; TCRdb's copy has only in-frame clones and leaves some out. This repertoire shows roughly 300,000 clones, more than 85% found once; its top ten account for 5%. The sample was peripheral blood, taken in a trial of Ad26.COV2.S vaccine versus placebo. These receptors were obtained from a person aged 18-60 years who received the Ad26.COV2.S COVID-19 vaccine or a placebo. Both conserved end residues are part of each CDR3. A D gene is named only where the DNA matches it firmly. Some rows have no size entry. The others give once, few or many, or a class for an expanded clone.

>.|TRBV2|.|TRBJ1-5
TGTGCCAGCAGTACTCAGTGGAATCAGCCCCAGCATTTT
CASSTQWNQPQHF
>.|TRBV4-1|TRBD1|TRBJ2-7
TGCGCCAGCAGCCCTGGGACAGGGAAGAGTGCCTACGAGCAGTACTTC
CASSPGTGKSAYEQYF
>.|TRBV27|.|TRBJ2-1
TGTGCCAGCAGTGTCGGTGGGATCCCCCCCAATGAGCAGTTCTTC
CASSVGGIPPNEQFF
>.|TRBV15|.|TRBJ1-1
TGTGCCACCAGCAGAGTAAGGCTCACTGAAGCTTTCTTT
CATSRVRLTEAFF
>.|TRBV5-1|TRBD1|TRBJ2-3
TGCGCCAGCAGCTTCACGACAGGGGCCACAGATACGCAGTATTTT
CASSFTTGATDTQYF
>once|TRBV4-2|TRBD1|TRBJ1-2
TGTGCCAGCAGCCAAGGGGGGACAGGGGGCTCTGGCTACACCTTC
CASSQGGTGGSGYTF
>.|TRBV5-1|.|TRBJ2-1
TGCGCCAGCAGCTCGGACCTCTTCAATGAGCAGTTCTTC
CASSSDLFNEQFF
>.|TRBV28|TRBD1|TRBJ1-2
TGTGCCAGCAGTACCGGACAGGGTTATGACTATGGCTACACCTTC
CASSTGQGYDYGYTF
>.|TRBV15|.|TRBJ2-2
TGTGCCACCAGCAGACGACACGTATTCACCGGGGAGCTGTTTTTT
CATSRRHVFTGELFF
>.|TRBV5-1|.|TRBJ1-1
TGCGCCAGCAGGAGAACATTCGCGCCTGGGGGGAACACTGAAGCTTTCTTT
CASRRTFAPGGNTEAFF
>.|TRBV7-8|TRBD1|TRBJ2-1
TGTGCCAGCAGCTTAGCAGGGACAGGGGGCAATGAGCAGTTCTTC
CASSLAGTGGNEQFF
>.|TRBV19|TRBD1|TRBJ1-4
TGTGCCAGTAGTACAATATCCGGGACAGTAAATGAAAAACTGTTTTTT
CASSTISGTVNEKLFF
>.|TRBV19|.|TRBJ1-6
TGTGCCAGTAGTATGCGGGTACGTTCACCCCTCCACTTT
CASSMRVRSPLHF
>.|TRBV29-1|TRBD1|TRBJ2-5
TGCAGCGTTGAAGAAAGGGGCAGGGGGACGGAGACCCAGTACTTC
CSVEERGRGTETQYF
>.|TRBV19|.|TRBJ2-6
TGTGCCAGCAGAACCCAGACAGGTCGTTTCTCTGGGGCCAACGTCCTGACTTTC
CASRTQTGRFSGANVLTF
>.|TRBV19|.|TRBJ2-7
TGTGCCAGTAGTATAGCAGGCAACTCCTACGAGCAGTACTTC
CASSIAGNSYEQYF
>.|TRBV19|.|TRBJ1-1
TGTGCCAGTAGTAGACAGGCCATGAACACTGAAGCTTTCTTT
CASSRQAMNTEAFF
>few|TRBV9|TRBD2|TRBJ2-7
TGTGCCAGCAGCGAGGACCCGGGACTAGTGGGCGAGCAGTACTTC
CASSEDPGLVGEQYF
>.|TRBV30|TRBD2|TRBJ2-3
TGTGCCTGGAGTGTACGAAGGACTAGCGGGAGTTCAGATACGCAGTATTTT
CAWSVRRTSGSSDTQYF
>.|TRBV19|.|TRBJ1-5
TGTGCCAGTAGCCGACTTGGACAGAGCAATCAGCCCCAGCATTTT
CASSRLGQSNQPQHF
>.|TRBV28|.|TRBJ1-1
TGTGCCAGCAGTTTATTGCGGAACACTGAAGCTTTCTTT
CASSLLRNTEAFF
>once|TRBV29-1|TRBD2|TRBJ2-2
TGCAGCGTCGGCGGGACTAGCGGGGGGATGAGGGAGCTGTTTTTT
CSVGGTSGGMRELFF
>.|TRBV6-5|.|TRBJ2-1
TGTGCCAGCAGCCTACAGGGCAGCTCCTACAATGAGCAGTTCTTC
CASSLQGSSYNEQFF
>.|TRBV19|TRBD1|TRBJ1-5
TGTGCCAGTAGTATATCACAGGGGAGCAATCAGCCCCAGCATTTT
CASSISQGSNQPQHF
>.|TRBV11-2|.|TRBJ2-1
TGTGCCAGCAGCTTAGATCGGTGGGGGGATTACAATGAGCAGTTCTTC
CASSLDRWGDYNEQFF
>few|TRBV5-4|.|TRBJ1-2
TGTGCCAGCAGCTCCCCAGGGGAGGGTTTGGATGGCTACACCTTC
CASSSPGEGLDGYTF
>.|TRBV27|.|TRBJ1-1
TGTGCCAGCAGTCCGAGATTGAACACTGAAGCTTTCTTT
CASSPRLNTEAFF
>.|TRBV19|.|TRBJ1-4
TGTGCCAGTAGTATCAGCTGGGACGAAAAACTGTTTTTT
CASSISWDEKLFF